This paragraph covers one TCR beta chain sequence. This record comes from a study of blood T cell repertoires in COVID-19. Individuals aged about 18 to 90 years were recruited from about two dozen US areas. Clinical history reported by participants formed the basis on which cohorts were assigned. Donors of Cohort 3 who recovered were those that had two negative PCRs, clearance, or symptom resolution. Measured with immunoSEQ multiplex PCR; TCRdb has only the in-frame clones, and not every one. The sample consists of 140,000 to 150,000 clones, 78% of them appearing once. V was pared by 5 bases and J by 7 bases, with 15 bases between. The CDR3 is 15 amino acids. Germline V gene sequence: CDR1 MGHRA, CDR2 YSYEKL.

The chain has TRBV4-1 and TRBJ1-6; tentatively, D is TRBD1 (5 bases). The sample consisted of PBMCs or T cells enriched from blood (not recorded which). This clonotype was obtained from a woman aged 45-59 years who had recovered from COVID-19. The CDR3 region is CASSSPAGLNSPLHF. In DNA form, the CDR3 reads TGCGCCAGCAGCTCCCCGGCAGGGTTGAATTCACCCCTCCACTTT.